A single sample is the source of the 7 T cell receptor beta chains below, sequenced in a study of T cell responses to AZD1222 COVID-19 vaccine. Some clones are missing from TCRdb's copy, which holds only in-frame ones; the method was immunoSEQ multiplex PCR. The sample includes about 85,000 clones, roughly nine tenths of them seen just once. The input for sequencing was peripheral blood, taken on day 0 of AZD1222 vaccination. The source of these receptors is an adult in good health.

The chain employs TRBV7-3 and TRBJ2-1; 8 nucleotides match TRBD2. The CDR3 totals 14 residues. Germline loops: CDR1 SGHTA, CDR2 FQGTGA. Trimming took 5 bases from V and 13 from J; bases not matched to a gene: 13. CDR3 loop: CASSRSGTQNSQFF. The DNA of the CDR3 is TGTGCCAGCAGCCGTAGCGGGACCCAAAATTCCCAGTTCTTC. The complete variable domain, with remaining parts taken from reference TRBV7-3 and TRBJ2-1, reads GAGVSQTPSNKVTEKGKYVELRCDPISGHTALYWYRQSLGQGPEFLIYFQGTGAADDSGLPNDRFFAVRPEGSVSTLKIQRTERGDSAVYLCASSRSGTQNSQFFGPGTRLTVL.

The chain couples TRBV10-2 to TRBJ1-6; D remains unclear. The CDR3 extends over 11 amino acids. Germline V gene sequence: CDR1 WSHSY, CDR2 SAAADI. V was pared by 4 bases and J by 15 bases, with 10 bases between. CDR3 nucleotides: TGCGCCAGCAGTGGGGCGGCCGGCCTCCACTTT. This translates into CASSGAAGLHF.

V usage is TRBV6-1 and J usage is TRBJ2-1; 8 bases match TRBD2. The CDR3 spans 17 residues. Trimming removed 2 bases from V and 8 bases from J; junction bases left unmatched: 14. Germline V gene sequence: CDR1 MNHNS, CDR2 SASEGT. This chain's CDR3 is CASSEITAGLGLDEQFF. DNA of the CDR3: TGTGCCAGCAGTGAAATAACAGCGGGACTAGGACTGGATGAGCAGTTCTTC.

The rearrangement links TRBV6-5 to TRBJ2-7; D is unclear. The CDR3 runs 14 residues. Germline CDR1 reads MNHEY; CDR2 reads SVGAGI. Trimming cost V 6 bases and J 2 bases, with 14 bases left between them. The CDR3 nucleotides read TGTGCCAGCAGCCGCCTGGACGAGACCTACGAGCAGTACTTC. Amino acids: CASSRLDETYEQYF.

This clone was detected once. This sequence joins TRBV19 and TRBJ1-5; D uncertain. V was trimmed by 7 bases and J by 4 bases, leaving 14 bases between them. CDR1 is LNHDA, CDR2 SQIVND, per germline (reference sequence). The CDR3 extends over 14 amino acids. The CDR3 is CASNLGRYNQPQHF. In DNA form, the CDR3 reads TGTGCCAGTAACCTAGGACGTTATAATCAGCCCCAGCATTTT.

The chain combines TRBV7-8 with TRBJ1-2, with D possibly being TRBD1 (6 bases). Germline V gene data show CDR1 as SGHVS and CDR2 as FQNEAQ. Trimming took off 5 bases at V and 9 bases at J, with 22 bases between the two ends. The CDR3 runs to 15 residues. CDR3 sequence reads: CASSLHEGGASSYTF. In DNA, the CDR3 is TGTGCCAGCAGCCTACACGAGGGGGGCGCGTCCAGCTACACCTTC.

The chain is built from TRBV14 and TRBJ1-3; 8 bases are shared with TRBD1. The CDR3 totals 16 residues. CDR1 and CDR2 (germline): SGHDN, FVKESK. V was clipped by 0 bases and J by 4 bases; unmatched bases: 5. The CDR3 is CASSQDWTGTGNTIYF. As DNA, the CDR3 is TGTGCCAGCAGCCAAGATTGGACAGGGACAGGAAACACCATATATTTT.